This paragraph covers one T cell receptor (beta chain) sequence. The data were taken from a study of CD8 T cells in Susac syndrome. Trimming shortened V by 0 bases and J by 3 bases, and 15 bases separated the two germline ends. CDR3 length equals 17 residues. Germline CDR1 is LGHDT and CDR2 is YNNKEL (reference sequence). Random hexamers were used to reverse transcribe the RNA input (about 0.5 to 1 ug). One entry per CDR3 protein results from TCRdb running MiXCR on the immunoSEQ multiplex PCR reads. The sample holds around 70,000 distinct CDR3 sequences; about 94% are singletons and the top ten take 0.56%.

The chain couples TRBV3-1 to TRBJ2-1, with D unresolved. The clonotype comes from a human donor with multiple sclerosis. Material: CD8+ T cells from PBMCs. The CDR3 nucleotides are TGTGCCAGCAGCCAAGATCAACTTGGCCTCGGCTACAATGAGCAGTTCTTC. Translating gives CASSQDQLGLGYNEQFF.